This is a list of T cell receptor beta chains from one sample in a study of beta chain features in type 1 diabetes. Assay: immunoSEQ multiplex PCR; the TCRdb copy retains only in-frame clones and omits some. The sample records about 120,000 clones, about 15% being singletons. Sequenced input: central memory CD4+ T cells from blood. Receptors originate from a man between 25 and 39 years old with type 1 diabetes. CDR3s include the opening cysteine and the closing phenylalanine or tryptophan. The D gene is left open where the match is weak. A row's size may be missing; if present it is once, few, many or a size class.

V,size,D,J,CDR3,DNA
TRBV29-1,few,TRBD2,TRBJ2-2,CSADTSGATGELFF,TGCAGCGCCGATACTAGCGGGGCTACCGGGGAGCTGTTTTTT
TRBV7-2,many,TRBD2,TRBJ2-5,CASSIASGDGTQYF,TGTGCCAGCAGCATCGCTAGCGGGGATGGGACCCAGTACTTC
TRBV7-2,many,NA,TRBJ2-2,CASSLGLQRTGELFF,TGTGCCAGCAGCTTAGGACTCCAGAGGACCGGGGAGCTGTTTTTT
TRBV28,NA,TRBD2,TRBJ2-3,CAGSGGVTDTQYF,TGTGCCGGAAGCGGGGGGGTCACAGATACGCAGTATTTT
TRBV6-6,NA,NA,TRBJ2-3,CASEGGGTDTQYF,TGTGCCAGCGAGGGGGGAGGCACAGATACGCAGTATTTT
TRBV19,NA,TRBD1,TRBJ2-7,CASSIERGQRYF,TGTGCCAGTAGTATAGAAAGGGGGCAGCGGTACTTC
TRBV7-9,NA,NA,TRBJ1-2,CASSLALTSSDGYTF,TGTGCCAGCAGCTTAGCGTTAACCTCATCCGACGGCTACACCTTC
TRBV4-2,few,NA,TRBJ2-1,CASSQESRSNEQFF,TGTGCCAGCAGCCAAGAATCGCGATCCAATGAGCAGTTCTTC
TRBV6-5,many,NA,TRBJ1-3,CASRPGLRAGNTIYF,TGTGCCAGCAGACCGGGACTCCGGGCCGGAAACACCATATATTTT
TRBV6-1,few,TRBD1,TRBJ2-7,CASSEARGLEQYF,TGTGCCAGCAGTGAAGCGAGGGGGCTCGAGCAGTACTTC
TRBV28,NA,NA,TRBJ1-2,CASSYPTRGYTF,TGTGCCAGCAGTTACCCCACCAGGGGCTACACCTTC
TRBV5-1,NA,NA,TRBJ2-2,CASSLEVSNTGELFF,TGCGCCAGCAGCTTGGAAGTCAGTAACACCGGGGAGCTGTTTTTT
TRBV6-5,NA,TRBD1,TRBJ1-5,CASSYRTGDQPQHF,TGTGCCAGCAGTTACCGGACAGGGGACCAGCCCCAGCATTTT
TRBV4-2,NA,NA,TRBJ1-2,CASSQDKGGNYGYTF,TGTGCCAGCAGCCAAGATAAGGGTGGGAACTATGGCTACACCTTC
TRBV7-2,few,NA,TRBJ2-3,CASSLGGRGSLTDTQYF,TGTGCCAGCAGCTTAGGGGGACGAGGATCACTGACAGATACGCAGTATTTT
TRBV5-1,few,NA,TRBJ2-3,CASSPGVTDTQYF,TGCGCCAGCAGCCCGGGGGTCACAGATACGCAGTATTTT
TRBV4-3,NA,NA,TRBJ1-1,CASSQESAGNTEAFF,TGCGCCAGCAGCCAAGAAAGCGCAGGGAACACTGAAGCTTTCTTT
TRBV18,NA,NA,TRBJ1-1,CASSPPAGNTPEAFF,TGTGCCAGCTCACCCCCGGCCGGGAATACCCCTGAAGCTTTCTTT
TRBV29-1,many,NA,TRBJ2-1,CSVDEDEYNEQFF,TGCAGCGTTGACGAGGACGAATACAATGAGCAGTTCTTC
TRBV19,few,TRBD2,TRBJ2-3,CASSPGSSGSTQYF,TGTGCCAGTAGTCCGGGGAGTAGCGGGTCTACGCAGTATTTT
TRBV7-9,many,NA,TRBJ2-5,CASSLGRLGGTQYF,TGTGCCAGCAGCCTCGGTCGGCTCGGAGGGACCCAGTACTTC
TRBV30,NA,NA,TRBJ1-3,CAWSTGISGNTIYF,TGTGCCTGGAGTACGGGAATCTCTGGAAACACCATATATTTT
TRBV7-9,NA,NA,TRBJ2-1,CASSSSVGEQFF,TGTGCCAGCAGCTCATCCGTAGGTGAGCAGTTCTTC
TRBV7-9,NA,NA,TRBJ2-3,CASSPMSTQYF,TGTGCCAGCAGCCCTATGTCCACGCAGTATTTT
TRBV5-1,few,NA,TRBJ2-3,CASSPVGQETDTQYF,TGCGCCAGCAGCCCTGTGGGACAAGAGACAGATACGCAGTATTTT
TRBV5-1,few,NA,TRBJ1-4,CASRSTVSSTNEKLFF,TGCGCCAGCAGATCCACAGTTTCTTCAACTAATGAAAAACTGTTTTTT
TRBV4-3,many,NA,TRBJ1-5,CASSPTRQNSNQPQHF,TGCGCCAGCAGCCCTACCCGTCAGAATAGCAATCAGCCCCAGCATTTT
TRBV19,NA,TRBD2,TRBJ2-3,CASRIHPRQGAGAGDTQYF,TGTGCCAGTAGAATTCACCCACGCCAAGGAGCGGGGGCCGGAGATACGCAGTATTTT
TRBV28,few,NA,TRBJ1-5,CASSLGRTTDSNQPQHF,TGTGCCAGCAGTCTCGGACGGACAACCGATAGCAATCAGCCCCAGCATTTT
TRBV6-5,many,NA,TRBJ2-5,CASSYESVSQETQYF,TGTGCCAGCAGTTACGAAAGTGTGTCCCAAGAGACCCAGTACTTC
TRBV7-2,many,NA,TRBJ2-3,CASSSGSLANTQYF,TGTGCCAGCAGTTCCGGATCATTAGCGAATACGCAGTATTTT
TRBV9,NA,NA,TRBJ2-7,CASSAGAGSEQYF,TGTGCCAGCAGCGCAGGGGCAGGGTCCGAGCAGTACTTC
TRBV6-4,NA,NA,TRBJ2-6,CASSLFSGANVLTF,TGTGCCAGCAGTCTATTCTCTGGGGCCAACGTCCTGACTTTC
TRBV19,NA,NA,TRBJ1-6,CASSTGIRSPLHF,TGTGCCAGTAGTACAGGGATACGTTCACCCCTCCACTTT
TRBV14,NA,NA,TRBJ2-2,CASSRGMTGTGELFF,TGTGCCAGCAGCCGAGGGATGACAGGCACCGGGGAGCTGTTTTTT
TRBV30,few,NA,TRBJ1-5,CAAGRDGNQPQHF,TGTGCCGCGGGCAGGGACGGCAATCAGCCCCAGCATTTT
TRBV13,NA,NA,TRBJ2-5,CASSSEETQYF,TGTGCCAGCAGCTCCGAGGAGACCCAGTACTTC
TRBV5-1,NA,TRBD1,TRBJ1-2,CASSPSTGGSNGYTF,TGCGCCAGCAGCCCCTCGACAGGGGGCTCGAATGGCTACACCTTC
TRBV10-3,many,NA,TRBJ2-2,CASQGYTGELFF,TGTGCCTCTCAGGGATACACCGGGGAGCTGTTTTTT
TRBV25-1,NA,NA,TRBJ1-1,CASSVLGEATEAFF,TGTGCCAGCAGTGTCCTGGGTGAGGCCACTGAAGCTTTCTTT
TRBV18,once,TRBD1,TRBJ1-5,CASSSTGGREPQHF,TGTGCCAGCTCGTCAACAGGGGGCAGGGAGCCCCAGCATTTT
TRBV5-4,many,TRBD1,TRBJ2-1,CASTSGTGAVNEQFF,TGTGCCAGCACCTCCGGGACAGGGGCGGTCAATGAGCAGTTCTTC
TRBV4-2,once,NA,TRBJ1-1,CASSRDPGAEAFF,TGTGCCAGCAGCAGGGACCCGGGGGCTGAAGCTTTCTTT
TRBV9,NA,NA,TRBJ2-1,CASSVALRYNEQFF,TGTGCCAGCAGCGTAGCTCTCCGTTACAATGAGCAGTTCTTC